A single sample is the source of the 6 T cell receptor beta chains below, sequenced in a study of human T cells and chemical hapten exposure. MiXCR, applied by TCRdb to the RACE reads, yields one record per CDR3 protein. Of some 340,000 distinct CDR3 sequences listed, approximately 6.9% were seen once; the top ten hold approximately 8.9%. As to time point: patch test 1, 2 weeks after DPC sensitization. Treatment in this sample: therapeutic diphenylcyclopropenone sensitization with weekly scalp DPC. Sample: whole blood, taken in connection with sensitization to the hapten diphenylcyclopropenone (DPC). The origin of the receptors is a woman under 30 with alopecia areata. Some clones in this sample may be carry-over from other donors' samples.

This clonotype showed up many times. The chain's CDR3 is CASSKEREQGEAKNIQYF. In DNA form, the CDR3 reads TGTGCCAGCAGCAAAGAGAGGGAGCAGGGGGAAGCCAAAAACATTCAGTACTTC. The chain links TRBV21-1 to TRBJ2-4; the table's D call of TRBD1 was not tested on the DNA. TRBV21-1 is an annotated pseudogene. This CDR3 is built from 18 residues.

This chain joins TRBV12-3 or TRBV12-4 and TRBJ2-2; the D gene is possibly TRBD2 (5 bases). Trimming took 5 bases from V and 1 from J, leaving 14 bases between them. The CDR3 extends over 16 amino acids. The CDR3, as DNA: TGTGCCAGCAGTCTCACTAGGAGCGAGAACACCGGGGAGCTGTTTTTT. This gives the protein CASSLTRSENTGELFF.

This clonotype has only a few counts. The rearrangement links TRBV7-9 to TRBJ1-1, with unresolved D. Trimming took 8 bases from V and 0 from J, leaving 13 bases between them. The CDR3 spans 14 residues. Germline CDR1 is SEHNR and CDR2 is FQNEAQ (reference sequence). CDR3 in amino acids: CASGGPLLNTEAFF. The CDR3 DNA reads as TGTGCCAGCGGAGGACCGCTACTGAACACTGAAGCTTTCTTT.

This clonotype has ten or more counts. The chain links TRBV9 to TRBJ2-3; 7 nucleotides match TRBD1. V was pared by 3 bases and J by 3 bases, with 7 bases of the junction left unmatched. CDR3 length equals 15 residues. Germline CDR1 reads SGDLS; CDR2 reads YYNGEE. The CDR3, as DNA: TGTGCCAGCAGCGCCAGACAGGGTCGGACAGATACGCAGTATTTT. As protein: CASSARQGRTDTQYF.

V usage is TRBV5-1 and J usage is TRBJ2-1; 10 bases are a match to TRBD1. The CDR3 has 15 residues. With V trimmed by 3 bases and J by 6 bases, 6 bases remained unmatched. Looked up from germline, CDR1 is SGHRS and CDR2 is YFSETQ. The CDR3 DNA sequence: TGCGCCAGCAGCTCTGGGACAGGGGACGTCAATGAGCAGTTCTTC. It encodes CASSSGTGDVNEQFF.

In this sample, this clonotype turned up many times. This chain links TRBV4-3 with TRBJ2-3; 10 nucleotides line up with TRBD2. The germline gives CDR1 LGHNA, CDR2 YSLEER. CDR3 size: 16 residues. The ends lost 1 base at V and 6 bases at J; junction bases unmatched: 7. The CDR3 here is CASSQGPGTSADTQYF. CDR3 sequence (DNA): TGCGCCAGCAGCCAAGGTCCCGGGACTAGCGCGGATACGCAGTATTTT.